The 32 T cell receptor beta chains below were found in one sample sequenced in a study of early T cells in non-severe SARS-CoV-2 infection. Each CDR3 protein gets one entry after TCRdb re-called the 5' RACE reads with MiXCR. The sample records approximately 18,000 distinct CDR3 sequences, about 5% being singletons. The sequencing input was whole blood. Every receptor here comes from an adult who was a healthcare worker with PCR-confirmed SARS-CoV-2 infection or an uninfected control (not recorded which).

This clonotype was seen a single time. The chain combines TRBV7-9 with TRBJ1-2; possible D gene TRBD1, 6 bases. Germline V gene data show CDR1 as SEHNR and CDR2 as FQNEAQ (reference sequence). CDR3 length: 15 amino acids. V gave up 8 bases and J gave up 0 bases, with 16 bases separating them. For the CDR3, the DNA is TGTGCCAGCGGCAACAGGGATAAATCTAACTATGGCTACACCTTC. Its protein is CASGNRDKSNYGYTF.

This clonotype was counted many times. The chain carries TRBV7-2 and TRBJ2-1; D unclear. There are 13 residues in the CDR3. Germline lookup yields CDR1 SGHTA and CDR2 FQGNSA. The V end lost 1 base, the J end lost 12 bases, and 13 bases lay between the germline ends. CDR3 coding DNA: TGTGCCAGCAGCTTAGAGATGAGTTCGGTGCAGTTCTTC. It translates to CASSLEMSSVQFF.

This clonotype is medium-sized by share. V gene TRBV7-2 combines with J gene TRBJ2-3, with D unclear. V was cut by 5 bases and J by 5 bases, with 14 bases left in between. The V gene's germline CDR1 is SGHTA and CDR2 FQGNSA. The CDR3 runs 14 residues. The CDR3 loop is CASSPTIRGDTQYF. Here the CDR3 DNA reads TGTGCCAGCAGCCCAACCATTCGAGGAGATACGCAGTATTTT.

This clonotype was seen repeatedly, ten times or more. For the CDR3, the DNA is TGCGCCAGCAGCACAACAACAGGGGGCGCCTACGAGCAGTACTTC. This translates into CASSTTTGGAYEQYF. The chain links TRBV5-1 to TRBJ2-7, with 9 bases matching TRBD1. The germline V gene has CDR1 SGHRS and CDR2 YFSETQ. Trimming removed 4 bases from V and 2 bases from J; junction bases left unmatched: 7. This CDR3 is built from 15 residues. The full variable domain, with the rest looked up from reference TRBV5-1 and TRBJ2-7, is KAGVTQTPRYLIKTRGQQVTLSCSPISGHRSVSWYQQTPGQGLQFLFEYFSETQRNKGNFPGRFSGRQFSNSRSEMNVSTLELGDSALYLCASSTTTGGAYEQYFGPGTRLTVT.

Many counts were recorded for this clonotype. The J gene is TRBJ2-1, the V gene TRBV20-1; possible D gene TRBD1, 6 bases. The CDR3 has 13 amino acids. Germline loops: CDR1 DFQATT, CDR2 SNEGSKA (reference sequence). The V gene lost 3 bases and the J gene lost 10 bases, with 16 bases spanning the gap. The CDR3 sequence: CSARWDTRREQFF. The CDR3 nucleotides read TGCAGTGCTAGGTGGGACACCAGGCGGGAGCAGTTCTTC.

This clonotype is medium-sized in the sample. This chain joins TRBV30 and TRBJ2-1, with 7 bases fitting TRBD1. The CDR3 is 10 residues long. Germline CDR1 and CDR2: GTSNPN and SVGIG (reference sequence). The CDR3 loop reads CVGQYNEQFF. The CDR3 nucleotides are TGTGTGGGACAGTACAATGAGCAGTTCTTC. Full variable domain (remainder filled in from reference TRBV30 and TRBJ2-1): SQTIHQWPATLVQPVGSPLSLECTVEGTSNPNLYWYRQAAGRGLQLLFYSVGIGQISSEVPQNLSASRPQDRQFILSSKKLLLSDSGFYLCVGQYNEQFFGPGTRLTVL.

There are many counts of this clonotype. This chain connects TRBV4-2 to TRBJ2-1, with 7 positions matching TRBD2. V trimming: 1 base; J trimming: 12 bases; junction bases outside the gene matches: 15. The germline V gene encodes CDR1 LGHNA and CDR2 YNFKEQ. The CDR3 has 16 amino acids. The CDR3 here is CASSQAAGVGANRQFF. CDR3 in DNA: TGTGCCAGCAGCCAAGCTGCGGGAGTTGGGGCTAACCGGCAGTTCTTC.

Ten or more counts support this clonotype. V gene TRBV7-2 combines with J gene TRBJ2-7; D is uncertain. The CDR3 consists of 16 residues. V lost 5 bases to trimming and J lost 5 bases, with 22 bases between them. The germline V gene encodes CDR1 SGHTA and CDR2 FQGNSA. In nucleotides, the CDR3 is TGTGCCAGCAGCCCCGACGGAGCTAGGCCCCTAGACGAGCAGTACTTC. Translating it yields CASSPDGARPLDEQYF. Filled out from reference TRBV7-2 and TRBJ2-7, the complete variable domain reads GAGVSQSPSNKVTEKGKDVELRCDPISGHTALYWYRQSLGQGLEFLIYFQGNSAPDKSGLPSDRFSAERTGGSVSTLTIQRTQQEDSAVYLCASSPDGARPLDEQYFGPGTRLTVT.

As to this clonotype: With a much larger clone just one base away, this may be a read error. CDR3 sequence: CASRALINTEAFF. The CDR3, as DNA: TGTGCCAGCAGGGCACTTATCAACACTGAAGCTTTCTTT. This chain joins TRBV12-3 or TRBV12-4 and TRBJ1-1; D ambiguous. The ends were cut back, 6 bases at V and 2 bases at J, with 10 bases in the middle. This CDR3 has 13 amino acids.

This clonotype has just one count. DNA of the CDR3: TGTGCCAGCAGAGGGACACGAGAAAATTCACCCCTCCACTTT. It specifies CASRGTRENSPLHF. The chain recombines TRBV6-5 with TRBJ1-6; perhaps TRBD1 as D (6 bases). The CDR3 contains 14 residues. V was trimmed by 6 bases and J by 7 bases, leaving 13 bases between them. The germline V gene has CDR1 MNHEY and CDR2 SVGAGI.

Worth noting for this clonotype: This clone may be a read error of a much larger clone one base away. The chain is built from TRBV6-5 and TRBJ2-7; 9 bases are a match to TRBD2. The CDR3 spans 16 residues. Germline loops: CDR1 MNHEY, CDR2 SVGAGI. CDR3 region: CAGSYTTSGSSYEQYF. The CDR3 DNA is TGTGCCGGCAGTTACACCACTAGCGGGTCCTCCTACGAGCAGTACTTC.

This clonotype was picked up many times. V is TRBV30 and J is TRBJ2-1, with 9 bases matching TRBD1. The CDR3 contains 15 residues. Germline assignment: CDR1 GTSNPN and CDR2 SVGIG (reference sequence). V shed 3 bases, J shed 4 bases, and the junction held 7 bases outside the gene matches. The CDR3 loop reads CAWRGTGPGYNEQFF. In nucleotides, the CDR3 is TGTGCCTGGAGGGGGACAGGGCCGGGATACAATGAGCAGTTCTTC. Full variable domain (remainder filled in from reference TRBV30 and TRBJ2-1): SQTIHQWPATLVQPVGSPLSLECTVEGTSNPNLYWYRQAAGRGLQLLFYSVGIGQISSEVPQNLSASRPQDRQFILSSKKLLLSDSGFYLCAWRGTGPGYNEQFFGPGTRLTVL.

Sample share makes this clonotype medium-sized. V is TRBV2 and J is TRBJ2-7; tentative D call: TRBD2 (6 bases). Between the trimmed V and J ends, which lost 4 bases and 5 bases, there was a span of 21 bases. The CDR3 runs 16 residues. Germline CDR1 and CDR2: SNHLY and FYNNEI. This CDR3 reads CASSAREVAAGNEQYF. The CDR3 nucleotides are TGTGCCAGCAGTGCCCGTGAAGTAGCGGCGGGTAACGAGCAGTACTTC.

This clonotype was observed a few times. The chain is built from TRBV29-1 and TRBJ1-1; 7 bases match TRBD1. The CDR3 sequence is 12 residues long. CDR1 is SQVTM and CDR2 is ANQGSEA in the germline V gene. V dropped 7 bases and J dropped 1; count of bases not matched to a gene: 3. CDR3 sequence reads: CSGWDRNTEAFF. DNA of the CDR3: TGCAGCGGATGGGACAGGAACACTGAAGCTTTCTTT.

This clonotype was detected ten times or more. The chain links TRBV30 to TRBJ1-1, with D uncertain. This CDR3 has 14 amino acids. V gave up 0 bases and J gave up 1 base, with 9 bases separating them. Germline-derived CDR1 and CDR2 are GTSNPN and SVGIG (reference sequence). CDR3 residues: CAWSVLRGNTEAFF. In nucleotides, the CDR3 is TGTGCCTGGAGTGTACTAAGAGGGAACACTGAAGCTTTCTTT. The whole variable domain, filled in from reference TRBV30 and TRBJ1-1, reads SQTIHQWPATLVQPVGSPLSLECTVEGTSNPNLYWYRQAAGRGLQLLFYSVGIGQISSEVPQNLSASRPQDRQFILSSKKLLLSDSGFYLCAWSVLRGNTEAFFGQGTRLTVV.

In its sample, this clonotype is medium-sized. V gene TRBV20-1 combines with J gene TRBJ2-5; possibly TRBD1 or TRBD2 for D (5 bases each). This CDR3 is built from 13 residues. Trimming took off 7 bases at V and 2 bases at J, with 14 bases between the two ends. Per germline, CDR1 DFQATT and CDR2 SNEGSKA (reference sequence). CDR3 region: CSGFRDEQETQYF. CDR3 coding DNA: TGCAGTGGTTTTCGGGACGAACAAGAGACCCAGTACTTC.

The sample holds many counts of this clonotype. The chain recombines TRBV7-6 with TRBJ1-1, with a possible D match to TRBD1 (6 bases). V gave up 5 bases and J gave up 1 base, with 17 bases separating them. Germline V gene sequence: CDR1 SGHVS, CDR2 FNYEAQ. The CDR3 has 16 amino acids. In DNA form, the CDR3 reads TGTGCCAGCAGCCCGGGGGTGGGGGCCCAGAACACTGAAGCTTTCTTT. Translation: CASSPGVGAQNTEAFF. The variable domain in full, completed from reference TRBV7-6 and TRBJ1-1, reads GAGVSQSPRYKVTKRGQDVALRCDPISGHVSLYWYRQALGQGPEFLTYFNYEAQQDKSGLPNDRFSAERPEGSISTLTIQRTEQRDSAMYRCASSPGVGAQNTEAFFGQGTRLTVV.

This clonotype was recorded many times. The chain recombines TRBV6-6 with TRBJ1-2; D is possibly TRBD1 (6 bases). The V gene lost 6 bases and the J gene lost 3 bases, with 14 bases spanning the gap. Germline lookup yields CDR1 MNHNY and CDR2 SVGAGI (reference sequence). This CDR3 contains 14 residues. CDR3: CASSRAGADYGYTF. The CDR3 bases are TGTGCCAGCAGCAGAGCAGGGGCCGACTATGGCTACACCTTC.

Ten or more counts support this clonotype. The gene calls are TRBV12-2 and TRBJ2-7. TRBV12-2 is reported as a pseudogene. The CDR3 covers 16 residues. CDR3 loop: CASRLAPKDLNYEQYF. Written as DNA, the CDR3 is TGTGCAAGTCGCTTAGCGCCTAAGGACTTAAACTACGAGCAGTACTTC.

This clonotype showed up just a few times. The chain employs TRBV11-2 and TRBJ2-3; 9 bases agree with TRBD2. In germline, CDR1 is SGHAT, CDR2 FQNNGV. V dropped 5 bases and J dropped 4; count of bases not matched to a gene: 7. This CDR3 is 15 amino acids long. In nucleotides, the CDR3 is TGTGCCAGCAGCAAAGGGGGACTAGCAGCAGATACGCAGTATTTT. Amino acids: CASSKGGLAADTQYF.

This clonotype was picked up many times. The V call is TRBV3-1, the J call TRBJ2-6, with 8 nucleotides matching TRBD1. J gave up 0 bases and V 6 bases, and 10 bases lay outside the gene matches. Germline V gives CDR1 LGHDT, CDR2 YNNKEL (reference sequence). The CDR3 consists of 18 residues. CDR3 nucleotides: TGTGCCAGCAGGGGGTCCGGGACAGGAAGCTCTGGGGCCAACGTCCTGACTTTC. It is translated as CASRGSGTGSSGANVLTF.

This clonotype showed up many times. The chain has TRBV6-5 and TRBJ2-2; TRBD1 agrees at 10 bases. The CDR3 is 15 amino acids. J was trimmed by 7 bases and V by 6 bases; bases with no gene match: 8. From germline, CDR1 is MNHEY and CDR2 SVGAGI. The CDR3 reads CASRSGTGVGGELFF. The CDR3 coding sequence is TGTGCCAGCAGATCCGGGACAGGGGTTGGCGGGGAGCTGTTTTTT.

In this sample, this clonotype turned up many times. The chain has TRBV13 and TRBJ2-1; perhaps TRBD2 as D (6 bases). V lost 5 bases and J lost 7, with 18 bases in between. CDR1 and CDR2 (germline): PRHDT, FYEKMQ (reference sequence). The CDR3 spans 15 residues. CDR3: CASSGRLDVGNEQFF. In DNA, the CDR3 is TGTGCCAGCAGCGGGAGACTAGACGTGGGGAATGAGCAGTTCTTC.

The genes are TRBV7-9 and TRBJ2-1; D tentatively fits TRBD1 or TRBD2 (5 bases each). Trimming cost V 8 bases and J 12 bases, with 11 bases left between them. Germline V gene data show CDR1 as SEHNR and CDR2 as FQNEAQ (reference sequence). CDR3 length: 10 amino acids. CDR3: CASGVGRQFF. DNA of the CDR3: TGTGCCAGCGGGGTGGGACGGCAGTTCTTC.

This clonotype appeared many times. The chain couples TRBV10-3 to TRBJ2-7; no clear D gene. V lost 6 bases to trimming and J lost 7 bases, with 13 bases between them. This CDR3 comprises 12 residues. CDR1 and CDR2 (germline): ENHRY, SYGVKD. CDR3 protein: CAISQGLGEQYV. The CDR3 nucleotides are TGTGCCATCAGCCAAGGGCTCGGGGAGCAGTACGTC.

This clonotype occurred a few times. The chain employs TRBV6-6 and TRBJ1-2; 9 bases are a match to TRBD1. The V gene end was trimmed by 5 bases and the J gene end by 6 bases; junction bases not matched to a gene: 13. Germline lookup yields CDR1 MNHNY and CDR2 SVGAGI (reference sequence). The CDR3 is 16 residues long. The CDR3 bases are TGTGCCAGCAGTACCCGGGACAGGGAGTTGGTGGATGGCTACACCTTC. Amino acid sequence: CASSTRDRELVDGYTF.

This clonotype was observed at least ten times. The chain uses TRBV7-6 and TRBJ2-2, with 7 bases identical to TRBD1. The CDR3 spans 16 residues. V shed 1 base and J 0 bases; nucleotides not matched to a gene: 2. CDR1 is SGHVS, CDR2 FNYEAQ, per germline. The CDR3 sequence is CASSLEQGSNTGELFF. CDR3 sequence (DNA): TGTGCCAGCAGCTTAGAACAGGGGTCGAACACCGGGGAGCTGTTTTTT.

This clonotype was counted only a few times. This chain uses TRBV18 with TRBJ1-1, with a weak D call TRBD1 (6 bases). CDR1 is KGHSH, CDR2 LQKENI, per germline. This CDR3 spans 16 amino acids. V lost 3 bases to trimming and J lost 0 bases, with 14 bases between them. CDR3 coding DNA: TGTGCCAGCTCACCGCCAGCTACAGGGATGAACACTGAAGCTTTCTTT. It codes for CASSPPATGMNTEAFF. Full variable domain (outside the CDR3, taken from reference TRBV18 and TRBJ1-1): NAGVMQNPRHLVRRRGQEARLRCSPMKGHSHVYWYRQLPEEGLKFMVYLQKENIIDESGMPKERFSAEFPKEGPSILRIQQVVRGDSAAYFCASSPPATGMNTEAFFGQGTRLTVV.

This clonotype was seen many times. The chain joins TRBV6-2 or TRBV6-3 to TRBJ1-1; no reliable D call. This CDR3 spans 13 amino acids. Germline V gives CDR1 MNHEY, CDR2 SVGEGT. V was cut by 5 bases and J by 5 bases, with 12 bases left in between. In nucleotides, the CDR3 is TGTGCCAGCAGTCCCTGGGCATGGACTGAAGCTTTCTTT. This codes for CASSPWAWTEAFF.

This clonotype was detected only a few times. This chain connects TRBV28 to TRBJ1-1; unclear D gene. This CDR3 comprises 11 residues. Germline V gene sequence: CDR1 MDHEN, CDR2 SYDVKM. Trimming stripped 6 bases from V and 1 base from J, with 3 bases between. The DNA of the CDR3 is TGTGCCAGCAGGACGAACACTGAAGCTTTCTTT. This sequence encodes CASRTNTEAFF.

By sample fraction, this clonotype is medium-sized. This chain connects TRBV12-3 or TRBV12-4 to TRBJ1-2, with D tentatively TRBD1 (6 bases). The CDR3 spans 13 residues. V was pared by 5 bases and J by 3 bases, with 10 bases between. The CDR3 region is CASSPNRDYGYTF. In DNA form, the CDR3 reads TGTGCCAGCAGTCCAAACAGGGACTATGGCTACACCTTC.

This clonotype was recorded at least ten times. V is TRBV20-1 and J is TRBJ2-7; 10 bases are shared with TRBD1. This CDR3 is built from 14 residues. Looked up from germline, CDR1 is DFQATT and CDR2 is SNEGSKA (reference sequence). Trimming took 0 bases from V and 6 from J; bases not matched to a gene: 5. The CDR3 nucleotides are TGCAGTGCTAGAGAACGAAGACAGGGGGCCGAGCAGTACGTC. Its protein is CSARERRQGAEQYV.